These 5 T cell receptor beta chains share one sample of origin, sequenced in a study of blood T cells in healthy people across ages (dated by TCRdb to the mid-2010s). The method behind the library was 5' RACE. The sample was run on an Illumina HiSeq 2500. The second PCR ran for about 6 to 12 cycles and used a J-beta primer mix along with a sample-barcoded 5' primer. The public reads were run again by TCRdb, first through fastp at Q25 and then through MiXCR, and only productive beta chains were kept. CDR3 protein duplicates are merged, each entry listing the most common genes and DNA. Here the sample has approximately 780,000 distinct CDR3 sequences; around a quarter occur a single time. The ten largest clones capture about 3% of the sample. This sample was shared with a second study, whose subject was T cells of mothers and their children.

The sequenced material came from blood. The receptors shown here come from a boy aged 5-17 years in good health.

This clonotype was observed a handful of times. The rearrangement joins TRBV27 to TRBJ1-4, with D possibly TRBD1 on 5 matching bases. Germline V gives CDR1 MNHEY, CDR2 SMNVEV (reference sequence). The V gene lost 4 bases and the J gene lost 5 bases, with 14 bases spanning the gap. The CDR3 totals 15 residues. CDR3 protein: CASSSPTERNEKLFF. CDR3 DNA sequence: TGTGCCAGCAGTTCCCCGACAGAAAGAAATGAAAAACTGTTTTTT. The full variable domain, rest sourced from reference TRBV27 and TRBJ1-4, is EAQVTQNPRYLITVTGKKLTVTCSQNMNHEYMSWYRQDPGLGLRQIYYSMNVEVTDKGDVPEGYKVSRKEKRNFPLILESPSPNQTSLYFCASSSPTERNEKLFFGSGTQLSVL.

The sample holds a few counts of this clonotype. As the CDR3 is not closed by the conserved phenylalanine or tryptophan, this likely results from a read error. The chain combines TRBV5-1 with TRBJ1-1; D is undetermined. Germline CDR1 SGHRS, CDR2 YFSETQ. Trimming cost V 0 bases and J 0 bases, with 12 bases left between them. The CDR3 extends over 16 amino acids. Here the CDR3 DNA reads TGCGCCAGCAGCTTGGTAAAGGGCCTCATGAACACTGAAGCTTTCCTT. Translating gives CASSLVKGLMNTEAFL.

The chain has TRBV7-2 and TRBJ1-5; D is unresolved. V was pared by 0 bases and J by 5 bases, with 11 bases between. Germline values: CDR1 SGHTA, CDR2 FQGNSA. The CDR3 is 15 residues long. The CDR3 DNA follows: TGTGCCAGCAGCTTAGCAGGATGGGGTGATCAGCCCCAGCATTTT. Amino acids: CASSLAGWGDQPQHF.

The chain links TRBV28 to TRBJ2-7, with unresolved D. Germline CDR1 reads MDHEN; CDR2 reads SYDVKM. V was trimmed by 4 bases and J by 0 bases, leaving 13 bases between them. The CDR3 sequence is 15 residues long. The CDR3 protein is CASSSADGSSYEQYF. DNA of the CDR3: TGTGCCAGCAGTTCCGCGGACGGAAGCTCCTACGAGCAGTACTTC.

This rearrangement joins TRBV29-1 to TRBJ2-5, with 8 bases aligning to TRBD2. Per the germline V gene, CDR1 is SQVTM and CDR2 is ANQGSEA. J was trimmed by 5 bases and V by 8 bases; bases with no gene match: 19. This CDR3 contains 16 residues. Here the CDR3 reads CSLRGITGGPGETQYF. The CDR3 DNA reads TGCAGCTTAAGAGGAATAACGGGGGGGCCGGGTGAGACCCAGTACTTC.